This T cell receptor (beta chain) was obtained from a study of blood T cells in healthy people across ages. Those donating, healthy Caucasian individuals from Russia, were aged roughly 6 to 90. Per individual sample, total RNA of at least 5 micrograms was extracted. Sample-barcoded 5' priming and a J-beta primer mix drove a second PCR of roughly 6 to 12 cycles. MiXCR, applied by TCRdb to the 5' RACE reads, yields one record per CDR3 protein. The data hold about 1,500,000 distinct CDR3 sequences, with approximately 38% observed a single time. As regards this clonotype: No antigen is known for it.

The CDR3 totals 11 residues. V gave up 7 bases and J gave up 13 bases, with 14 bases separating them. Germline lookup yields CDR1 SEHNR and CDR2 FQNEAQ (reference sequence). Overall study findings and caveats: The study found TCR beta diversity correlated strongly with naive T cell percentage. Diversity figures derived from one million T cells were judged to underestimate the true value.

The source of this sequence is a woman aged 18-29 years in good health. This chain joins TRBV7-9 and TRBJ2-4; D is ambiguous. Specimen: blood. CDR3 nucleotide sequence: TGTGCCAGCACCATCTACAATGAGCAGTACTTC. Its protein product is CASTIYNEQYF.